The T cell receptor beta chain described here comes from a study of T cell repertoires in cytomegalovirus infection. Study context: Newly reported HLA-C-restricted and thoroughly characterized HLA-B-restricted CMV epitopes were employed. Carrying CMV and the relevant HLA type showed in public TCR beta signatures.

Germline V lookup: CDR1 MNHEY, CDR2 SMNVEV (reference sequence). The CDR3 runs to 12 residues. Trimming removed 8 bases from V and 7 bases from J, with 15 bases in between. Study-wide findings and caveats: HLA-C-restricted CMV-specific TCR beta clonotypes were dominant in the ex vivo response. Summed public TCR beta family frequency identified CMV carriers bearing the relevant HLA.

TCRdb passed the reads through MiXCR, listing each CDR3 protein once. The sample has 640,000 or so distinct CDR3 sequences; around a third are singletons. To note about this clonotype: Its antigen remains unidentified.

The rearrangement joins TRBV27 to TRBJ2-7; maybe TRBD1 (6 bases). This TCR was sampled from a human donor in good health (CMV status not recorded). Some clones in this sample may be carry-over from other donors' samples. The sequencing used cultured PBMCs, collected from culture after CMV antigen stimulation. In DNA, the CDR3 is TGTGCCAGCGGGCAGGGGCATGGGGAGCAGTACTTC. It is translated as CASGQGHGEQYF.